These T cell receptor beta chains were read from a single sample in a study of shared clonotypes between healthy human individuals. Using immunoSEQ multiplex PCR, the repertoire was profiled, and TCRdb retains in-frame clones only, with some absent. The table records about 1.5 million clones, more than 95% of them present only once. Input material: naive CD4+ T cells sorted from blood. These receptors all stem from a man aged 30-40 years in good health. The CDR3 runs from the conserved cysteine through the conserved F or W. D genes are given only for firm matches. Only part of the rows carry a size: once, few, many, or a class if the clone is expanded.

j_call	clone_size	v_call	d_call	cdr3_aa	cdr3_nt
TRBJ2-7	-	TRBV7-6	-	CASSLAEAGEQYF	TGTGCCAGCAGCTTAGCGGAGGCAGGGGAGCAGTACTTC
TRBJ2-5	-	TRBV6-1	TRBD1	CASSEQGAREETQYF	TGTGCCAGCAGTGAACAGGGGGCGCGAGAAGAGACCCAGTACTTC
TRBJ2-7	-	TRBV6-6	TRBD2	CASSFNPGGSYEQYF	TGTGCCAGCAGTTTCAATCCGGGAGGGAGTTACGAGCAGTACTTC
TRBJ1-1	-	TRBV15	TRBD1	CATSIRWTGRNTEAFF	TGTGCCACCAGCATACGATGGACAGGGAGAAACACTGAAGCTTTCTTT
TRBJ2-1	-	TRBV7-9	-	CASSLRPPSDWSYNEQFF	TGTGCCAGCAGCTTAAGGCCTCCTAGCGATTGGTCCTACAATGAGCAGTTCTTC
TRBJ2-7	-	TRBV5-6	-	CASSLSVGRDEQYF	TGTGCCAGCAGCTTGTCGGTAGGGCGAGACGAGCAGTACTTC
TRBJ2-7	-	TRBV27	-	CASTPRRAGVMEQYF	TGTGCCAGCACCCCCCGGAGAGCAGGGGTTATGGAGCAGTACTTC
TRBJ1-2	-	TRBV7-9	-	CASSPIGGPNYGYTF	TGTGCCAGCAGCCCAATTGGGGGGCCTAACTATGGCTACACCTTC
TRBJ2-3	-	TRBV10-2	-	CASRASGTSTDTQYF	TGCGCCAGCAGGGCCTCCGGGACTAGCACAGATACGCAGTATTTT
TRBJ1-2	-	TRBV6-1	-	CASSEAHSGTNYGYTF	TGTGCCAGCAGTGAAGCCCACTCCGGTACTAACTATGGCTACACCTTC
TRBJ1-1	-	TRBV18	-	CASSRISGERYTEAFF	TGTGCCAGCTCTCGAATCTCAGGGGAAAGATACACTGAAGCTTTCTTT
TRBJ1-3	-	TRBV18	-	CASSPAFSSGNTIYF	TGTGCCAGCTCACCAGCGTTTAGCTCTGGAAACACCATATATTTT
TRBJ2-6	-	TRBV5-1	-	CASSSQIQTKFSGANVLTF	TGCGCCAGCAGCTCCCAGATTCAAACTAAATTCTCTGGGGCCAACGTCCTGACTTTC
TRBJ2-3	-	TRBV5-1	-	CASSPLSGARHTDTQYF	TGCGCCAGCAGCCCCTTGAGCGGAGCCCGACACACAGATACGCAGTATTTT
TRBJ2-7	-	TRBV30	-	CAWIRPTGFHEQYF	TGTGCCTGGATCCGACCAACAGGGTTCCACGAGCAGTACTTC
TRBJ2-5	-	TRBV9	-	CASSLRGAYQETQYF	TGTGCCAGCAGCCTCAGGGGGGCGTACCAAGAGACCCAGTACTTC
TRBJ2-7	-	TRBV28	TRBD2	CASSLDWRGVGSYEQYF	TGTGCCAGCAGTTTGGACTGGCGGGGGGTTGGCTCCTACGAGCAGTACTTC
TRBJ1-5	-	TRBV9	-	CASSLGDKSNQPQHF	TGTGCCAGCAGCCTGGGGGACAAGAGCAATCAGCCCCAGCATTTT
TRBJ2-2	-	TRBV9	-	CASSRPGAGTNTGELFF	TGTGCCAGCAGCCGGCCAGGGGCGGGAACTAACACCGGGGAGCTGTTTTTT
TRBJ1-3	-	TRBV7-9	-	CASSLTGNAGNTIYF	TGTGCCAGCAGCTTAACAGGGAACGCTGGAAACACCATATATTTT
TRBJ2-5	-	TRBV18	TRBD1	CASSPLGGILQETQYF	TGTGCCAGCTCCCCGTTAGGGGGCATCCTCCAAGAGACCCAGTACTTC
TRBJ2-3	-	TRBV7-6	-	CASSLGRETQYF	TGTGCCAGCAGCTTAGGCCGGGAGACGCAGTATTTT
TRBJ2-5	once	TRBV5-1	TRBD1	CASSLVSTGGLQTQYF	TGCGCCAGCAGCTTGGTATCGACAGGGGGCTTACAGACCCAGTACTTC
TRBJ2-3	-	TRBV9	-	CASSVGAATSTDTQYF	TGTGCCAGCAGCGTAGGGGCAGCAACTAGCACAGATACGCAGTATTTT
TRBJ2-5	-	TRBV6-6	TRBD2	CASSYPFGTTKETQYF	TGTGCCAGCAGTTACCCATTCGGGACTACTAAAGAGACCCAGTACTTC
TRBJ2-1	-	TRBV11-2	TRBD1	CASSLDGAGGDEQFF	TGTGCCAGCAGCTTAGATGGGGCAGGGGGCGATGAGCAGTTCTTC